The T cell receptor (beta chain) under discussion was sequenced for a study of T cell changes during pregnancy in multiple sclerosis. V lost 4 bases, J lost 2 bases, and 2 bases stayed unmatched. The CDR3 is 13 residues long. The germline V gene has CDR1 SGHAT and CDR2 FQNNGV. The repertoire was sequenced with immunoSEQ multiplex PCR; TCRdb's copy has only in-frame clones and lacks some. The sample holds more than 95,000 clones; about 90% are singletons and the top ten take about 0.93%. The J gene is TRBJ2-7, the V gene TRBV11-2; TRBD1 aligns across 7 bases. The source was peripheral blood, collected after pregnancy. The source of this sequence is a female donor with multiple sclerosis, enrolled in a pregnancy study. In nucleotides, the CDR3 is TGTGCCAGCAGCTCCACAGGGGCCTACGAGCAGTACTTC. Amino acid sequence: CASSSTGAYEQYF. Full variable domain (rest looked up from reference TRBV11-2 and TRBJ2-7): EAGVAQSPRYKIIEKRQSVAFWCNPISGHATLYWYQQILGQGPKLLIQFQNNGVVDDSQLPKDRFSAERLKGVDSTLKIQPAKLEDSAVYLCASSSTGAYEQYFGPGTRLTVT.